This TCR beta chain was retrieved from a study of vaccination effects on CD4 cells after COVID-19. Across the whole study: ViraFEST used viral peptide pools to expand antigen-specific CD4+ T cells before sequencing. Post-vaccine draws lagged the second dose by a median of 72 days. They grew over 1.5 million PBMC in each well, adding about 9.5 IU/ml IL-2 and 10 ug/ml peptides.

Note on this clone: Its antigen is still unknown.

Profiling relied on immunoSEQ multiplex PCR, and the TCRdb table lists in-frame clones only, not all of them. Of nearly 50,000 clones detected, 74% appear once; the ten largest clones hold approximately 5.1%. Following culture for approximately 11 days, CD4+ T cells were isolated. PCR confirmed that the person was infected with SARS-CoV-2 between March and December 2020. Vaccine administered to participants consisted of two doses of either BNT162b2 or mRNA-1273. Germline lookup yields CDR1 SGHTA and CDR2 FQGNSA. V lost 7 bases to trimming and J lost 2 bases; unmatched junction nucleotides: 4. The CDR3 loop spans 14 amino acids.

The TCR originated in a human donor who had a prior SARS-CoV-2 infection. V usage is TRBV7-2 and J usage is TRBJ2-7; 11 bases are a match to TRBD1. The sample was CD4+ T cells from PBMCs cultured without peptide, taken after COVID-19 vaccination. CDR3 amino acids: CASTPGQGAYEQYF. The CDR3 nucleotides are TGTGCCAGCACCCCGGGACAGGGGGCCTACGAGCAGTACTTC.